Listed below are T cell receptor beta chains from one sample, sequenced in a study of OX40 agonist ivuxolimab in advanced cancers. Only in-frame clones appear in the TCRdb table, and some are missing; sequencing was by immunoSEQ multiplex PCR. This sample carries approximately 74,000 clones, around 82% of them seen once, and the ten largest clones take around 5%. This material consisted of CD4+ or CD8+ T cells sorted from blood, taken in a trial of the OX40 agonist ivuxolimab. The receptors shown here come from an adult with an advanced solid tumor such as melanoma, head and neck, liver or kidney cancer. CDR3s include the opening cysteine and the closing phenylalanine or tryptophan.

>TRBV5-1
CASSLNNYEQYF
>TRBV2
CASSHREAPGYNEQFF
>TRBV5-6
CASSQGAYGYTF
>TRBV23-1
CASSPLAGQGAHGETQYF
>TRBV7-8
CASSINQGDTEAFF
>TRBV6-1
CASKIDLNSGNTIYF
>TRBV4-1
CASSQGLQVFSGANVLTF
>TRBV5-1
CASSFESSGSPLHF
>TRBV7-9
CASSFGQGNGYTF
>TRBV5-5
CASSRLMSMETQYF
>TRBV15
CATSRERTGSGGYTF
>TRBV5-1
CASSFRPGTGDTDTQYF
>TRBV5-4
CASSSRQGATNEKLFF
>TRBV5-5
CASSLSQDYEQYF
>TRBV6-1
CASSEYAGELFF
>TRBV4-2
CASSQGGRRAFNEQFF
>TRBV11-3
CASSGPAGGRTNTGELFF
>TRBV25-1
CASSRTGLTDTQYF
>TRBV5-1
CASSLVGGLTGELFF
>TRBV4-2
CASSQAEGDTEAFF
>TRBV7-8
CASSLTRQGSEQYF
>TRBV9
CASSVDLGLVFNEQFF
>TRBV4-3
CASSQDPPGSSYNEQFF
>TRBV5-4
CASSLEETQYF
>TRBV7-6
CASSFSQGSGNTIYF
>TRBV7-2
CASSVGSGTDAYEQYF
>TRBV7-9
CASSLVGADTQYF
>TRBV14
CASSPYPPEQFF
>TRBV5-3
CARSSAFYEQYF
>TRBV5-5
CASSLDAQGGSYTF
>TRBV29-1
CSVSGTGSTEAFF
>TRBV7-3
CASSPTNTGELFF
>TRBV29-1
CSDRGVGTDTQYF
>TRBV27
CASRGDRAEQFF
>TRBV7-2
CASSFGSNTGELFF
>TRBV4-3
CASSQDEGQPQHF
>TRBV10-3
CAISDHRDHREAFF
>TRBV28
CATGGASTDTQYF
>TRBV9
CASSVHTSTDTQYF